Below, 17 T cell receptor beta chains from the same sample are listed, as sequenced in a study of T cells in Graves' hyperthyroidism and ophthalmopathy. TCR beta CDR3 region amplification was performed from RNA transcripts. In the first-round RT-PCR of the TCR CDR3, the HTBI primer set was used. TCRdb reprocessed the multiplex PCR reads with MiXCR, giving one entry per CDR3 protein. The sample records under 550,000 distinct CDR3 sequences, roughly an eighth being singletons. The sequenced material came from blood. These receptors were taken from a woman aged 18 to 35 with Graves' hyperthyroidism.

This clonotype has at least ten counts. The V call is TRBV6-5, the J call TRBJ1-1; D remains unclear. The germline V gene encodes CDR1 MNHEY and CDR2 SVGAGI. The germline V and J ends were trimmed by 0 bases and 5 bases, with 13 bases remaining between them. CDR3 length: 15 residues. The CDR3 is CASSYSAVGGTEAFF. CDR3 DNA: TGTGCCAGCAGTTACTCGGCGGTGGGAGGGACTGAAGCTTTCTTT.

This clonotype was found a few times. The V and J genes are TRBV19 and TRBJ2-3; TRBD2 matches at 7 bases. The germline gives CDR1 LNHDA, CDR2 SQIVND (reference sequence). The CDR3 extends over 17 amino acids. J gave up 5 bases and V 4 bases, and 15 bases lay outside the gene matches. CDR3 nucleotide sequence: TGTGCCAGTAGTACCCCACGTGGCGGGAGTCCAGGAGATACGCAGTATTTT. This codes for CASSTPRGGSPGDTQYF.

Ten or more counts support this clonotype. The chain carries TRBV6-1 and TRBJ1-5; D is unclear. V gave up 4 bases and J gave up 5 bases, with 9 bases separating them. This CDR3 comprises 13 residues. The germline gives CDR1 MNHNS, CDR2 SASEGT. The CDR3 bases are TGTGCCAGCAGTGGTGGAGTTTATCAGCCCCAGCATTTT. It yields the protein CASSGGVYQPQHF.

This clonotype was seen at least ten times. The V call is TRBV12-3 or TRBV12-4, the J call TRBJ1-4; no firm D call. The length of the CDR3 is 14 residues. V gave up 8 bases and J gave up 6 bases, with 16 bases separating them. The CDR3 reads CASSGEGRDEKLFF. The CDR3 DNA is TGTGCCAGCTCCGGGGAGGGAAGGGATGAAAAACTGTTTTTT.

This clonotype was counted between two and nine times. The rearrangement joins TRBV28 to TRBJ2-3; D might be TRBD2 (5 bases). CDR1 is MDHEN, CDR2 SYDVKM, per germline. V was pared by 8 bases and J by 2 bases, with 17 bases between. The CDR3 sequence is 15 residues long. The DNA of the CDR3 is TGTGCCAGCGCTTTCTTTAGCGAGACCACAGATACGCAGTATTTT. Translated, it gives CASAFFSETTDTQYF.

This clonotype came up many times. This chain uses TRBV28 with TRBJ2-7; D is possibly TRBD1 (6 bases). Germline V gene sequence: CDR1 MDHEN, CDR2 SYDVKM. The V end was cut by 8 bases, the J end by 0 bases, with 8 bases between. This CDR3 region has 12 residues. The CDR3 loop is CASRTVSYEQYF. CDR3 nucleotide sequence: TGTGCCAGCCGGACAGTCTCCTACGAGCAGTACTTC. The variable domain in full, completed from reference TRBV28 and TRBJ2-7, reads DVKVTQSSRYLVKRTGEKVFLECVQDMDHENMFWYRQDPGLGLRLIYFSYDVKMKEKGDIPEGYSVSREKKERFSLILESASTNQTSMYLCASRTVSYEQYFGPGTRLTVT.

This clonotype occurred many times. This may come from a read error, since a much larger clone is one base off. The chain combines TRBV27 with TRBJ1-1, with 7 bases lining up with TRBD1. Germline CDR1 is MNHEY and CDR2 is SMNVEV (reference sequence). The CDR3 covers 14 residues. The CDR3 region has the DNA TGTGCCAGCAGGACGACAGGGACCCACACTGAAGCTCTCTTT. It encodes CASRTTGTHTEALF.

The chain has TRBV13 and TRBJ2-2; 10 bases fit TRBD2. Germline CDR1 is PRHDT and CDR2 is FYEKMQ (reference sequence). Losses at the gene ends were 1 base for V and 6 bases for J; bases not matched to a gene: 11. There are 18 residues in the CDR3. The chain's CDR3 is CASSLAGSSGSLAGELFF. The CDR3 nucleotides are TGTGCCAGCAGCTTAGCGGGCTCTAGCGGGAGTCTAGCCGGGGAGCTGTTTTTT.

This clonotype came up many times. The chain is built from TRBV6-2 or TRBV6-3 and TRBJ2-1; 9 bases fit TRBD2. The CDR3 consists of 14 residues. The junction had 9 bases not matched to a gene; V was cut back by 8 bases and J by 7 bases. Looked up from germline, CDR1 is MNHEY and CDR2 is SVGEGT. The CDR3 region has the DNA TGTGCCAGCCAAAGAGGGACTAGCCTAAATGAGCAGTTCTTC. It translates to CASQRGTSLNEQFF.

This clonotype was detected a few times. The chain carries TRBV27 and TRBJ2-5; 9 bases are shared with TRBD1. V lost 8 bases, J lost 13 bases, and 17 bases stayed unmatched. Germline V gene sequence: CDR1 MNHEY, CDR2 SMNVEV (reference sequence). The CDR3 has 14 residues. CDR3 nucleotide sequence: TGTGCCAGCGGTTCGAGGGGACAGGGAAGGACAATGTACTTC. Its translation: CASGSRGQGRTMYF.

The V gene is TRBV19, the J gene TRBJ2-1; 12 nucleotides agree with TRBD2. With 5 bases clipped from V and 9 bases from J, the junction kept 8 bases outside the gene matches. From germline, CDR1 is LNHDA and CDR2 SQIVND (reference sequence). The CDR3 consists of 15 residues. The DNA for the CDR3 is TGTGCCAGTAGTGCTCGACTAGCGGGAGTGGGTGAGCAGTTCTTC. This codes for CASSARLAGVGEQFF.

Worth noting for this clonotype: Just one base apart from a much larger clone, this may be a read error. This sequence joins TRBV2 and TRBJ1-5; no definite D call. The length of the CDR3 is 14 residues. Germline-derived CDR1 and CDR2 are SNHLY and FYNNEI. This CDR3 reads CASKMGLDNQPRHF. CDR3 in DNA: TGTGCCAGCAAAATGGGATTAGACAATCAGCCCCGGCATTTT.

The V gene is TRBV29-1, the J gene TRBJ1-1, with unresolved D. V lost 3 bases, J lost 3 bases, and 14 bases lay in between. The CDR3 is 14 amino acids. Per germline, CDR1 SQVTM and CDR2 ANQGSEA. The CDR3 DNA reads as TGCAGCGTTGAGGATACCGGAAAGGACACTGAAGCTTTCTTT. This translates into CSVEDTGKDTEAFF. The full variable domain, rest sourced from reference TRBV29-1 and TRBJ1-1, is SAVISQKPSRDICQRGTSLTIQCQVDSQVTMMFWYRQQPGQSLTLIATANQGSEATYESGFVIDKFPISRPNLTFSTLTVSNMSPEDSSIYLCSVEDTGKDTEAFFGQGTRLTVV.

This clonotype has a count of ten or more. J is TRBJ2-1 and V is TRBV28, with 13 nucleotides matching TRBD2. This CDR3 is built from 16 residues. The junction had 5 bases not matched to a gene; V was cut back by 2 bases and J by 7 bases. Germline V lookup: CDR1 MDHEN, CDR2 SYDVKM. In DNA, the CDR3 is TGTGCCAGCAGTTTAGTGGGACTAGCGGGATCTAATGAGCAGTTCTTC. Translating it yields CASSLVGLAGSNEQFF. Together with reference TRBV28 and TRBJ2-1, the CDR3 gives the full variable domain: DVKVTQSSRYLVKRTGEKVFLECVQDMDHENMFWYRQDPGLGLRLIYFSYDVKMKEKGDIPEGYSVSREKKERFSLILESASTNQTSMYLCASSLVGLAGSNEQFFGPGTRLTVL.

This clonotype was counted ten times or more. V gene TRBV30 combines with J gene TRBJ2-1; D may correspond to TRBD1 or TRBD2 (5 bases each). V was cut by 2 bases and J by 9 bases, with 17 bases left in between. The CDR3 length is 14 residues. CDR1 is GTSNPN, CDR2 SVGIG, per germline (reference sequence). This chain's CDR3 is CAWSRMGVYGEQFF. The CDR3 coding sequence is TGTGCCTGGAGTCGGATGGGGGTTTACGGTGAGCAGTTCTTC.

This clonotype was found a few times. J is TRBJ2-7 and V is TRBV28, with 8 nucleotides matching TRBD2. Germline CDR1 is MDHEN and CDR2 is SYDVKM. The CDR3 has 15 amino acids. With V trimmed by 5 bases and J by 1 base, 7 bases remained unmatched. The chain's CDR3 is CASSPRAGGSYEQYF. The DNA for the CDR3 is TGTGCCAGCAGTCCTCGTGCGGGGGGATCCTACGAGCAGTACTTC. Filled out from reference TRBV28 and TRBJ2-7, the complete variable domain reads DVKVTQSSRYLVKRTGEKVFLECVQDMDHENMFWYRQDPGLGLRLIYFSYDVKMKEKGDIPEGYSVSREKKERFSLILESASTNQTSMYLCASSPRAGGSYEQYFGPGTRLTVT.

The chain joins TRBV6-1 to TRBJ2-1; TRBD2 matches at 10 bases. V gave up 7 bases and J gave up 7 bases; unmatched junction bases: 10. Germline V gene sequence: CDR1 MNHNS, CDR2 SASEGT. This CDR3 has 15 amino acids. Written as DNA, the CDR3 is TGTGCCAGCAATCCACTAGCGGGACTGGTTAATGAGCAGTTCTTC. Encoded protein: CASNPLAGLVNEQFF.